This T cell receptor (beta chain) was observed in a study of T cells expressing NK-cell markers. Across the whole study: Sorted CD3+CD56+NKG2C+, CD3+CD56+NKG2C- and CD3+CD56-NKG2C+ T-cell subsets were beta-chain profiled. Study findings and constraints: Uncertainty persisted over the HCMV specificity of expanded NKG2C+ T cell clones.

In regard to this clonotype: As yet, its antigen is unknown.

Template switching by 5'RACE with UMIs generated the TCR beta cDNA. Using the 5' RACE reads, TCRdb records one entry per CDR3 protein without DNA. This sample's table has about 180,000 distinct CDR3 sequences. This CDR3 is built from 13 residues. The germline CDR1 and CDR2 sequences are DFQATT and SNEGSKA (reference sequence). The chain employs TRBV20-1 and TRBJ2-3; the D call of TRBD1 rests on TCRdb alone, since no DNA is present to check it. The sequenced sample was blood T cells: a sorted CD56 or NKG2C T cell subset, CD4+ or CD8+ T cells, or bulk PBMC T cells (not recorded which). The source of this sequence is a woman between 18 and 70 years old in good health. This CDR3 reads CSVGQGAPDTQYF.